These 31 T cell receptor beta chains originate from one sample sequenced in a study of blood T cell repertoires in COVID-19. Clones were sequenced by immunoSEQ multiplex PCR, and TCRdb holds only the in-frame ones, with some missing. The data hold 200,000 to 300,000 clones, with about nine tenths observed a single time. Sequences were obtained from PBMCs or T cells enriched from blood (not recorded which). Every receptor here comes from a man between 45 and 60 years old who had been exposed to COVID-19.

The rearrangement joins TRBV27 to TRBJ1-3; TRBD1 might be the D (5 bases). The CDR3 is made up of 16 amino acids. Trimming took off 4 bases at V and 4 bases at J, with 17 bases between the two ends. Germline values: CDR1 MNHEY, CDR2 SMNVEV (reference sequence). The CDR3: CASSSWGGGDGNTIYF. The CDR3 DNA reads as TGTGCCAGCAGTTCCTGGGGTGGGGGGGACGGAAACACCATATATTTT.

The chain uses TRBV5-4 and TRBJ1-4, with D maybe TRBD1 (5 bases). Trimming stripped 4 bases from V and 4 bases from J, with 14 bases between. Per germline, CDR1 SGHNT and CDR2 YYREEE (reference sequence). The CDR3 has 15 amino acids. CDR3 amino acids: CASSKDRIYNEKLFF. CDR3 DNA sequence: TGTGCCAGCAGCAAAGACAGAATTTATAATGAAAAACTGTTTTTT.

This clone has just one count. This chain links TRBV5-1 with TRBJ2-1; TRBD2 matches at 7 bases. The V and J ends lost 6 bases and 4 bases, in that order; junction bases with no gene match: 10. The CDR3 is 15 amino acids. CDR1 and CDR2 from the germline V gene are SGHRS and YFSETQ. This CDR3 reads CASTDPGGGYNEQFF. CDR3 DNA: TGCGCCAGCACCGATCCTGGCGGGGGATACAATGAGCAGTTCTTC.

The chain is built from TRBV28 and TRBJ2-7, with D perhaps TRBD1 (5 bases). Per the germline V gene, CDR1 is MDHEN and CDR2 is SYDVKM. Deletions cut 2 bases from V and 3 bases from J, with 11 bases between. This CDR3 has 14 amino acids. The CDR3 DNA is TGTGCCAGCAGTTTAGTCCCCACAGGCTACGAGCAGTACTTC. It specifies CASSLVPTGYEQYF.

This chain joins TRBV3-1 (or the pseudogene TRBV3-2) and TRBJ2-1; 9 bases agree with TRBD1. This CDR3 comprises 16 residues. Germline loops: CDR1 LGHDT, CDR2 YNNKEL (reference sequence). Germline trimming cut 0 bases from V and 8 bases from J; bases unmatched to any gene: 8. The CDR3 bases are TGTGCCAGCAGCCAAGAGATGGGGACAGGGTTCTATGAGCAGTTCTTC. Its translation: CASSQEMGTGFYEQFF.

The CDR3 is CASSPRDRANYGYTF. The CDR3 DNA follows: TGTGCCAGCAGCCCTCGGGACAGAGCTAACTATGGCTACACCTTC. The chain has TRBV7-8 and TRBJ1-2, with 7 bases matching TRBD1. The junction had 6 bases not matched to a gene; V was cut back by 5 bases and J by 0 bases. The CDR3 is 15 residues long. CDR1 and CDR2 (germline): SGHVS, FQNEAQ.

The V gene is TRBV19, the J gene TRBJ1-5; D call uncertain. The CDR3 runs to 15 residues. Germline CDR1 LNHDA, CDR2 SQIVND (reference sequence). V lost 3 bases and J lost 4, with 13 bases in between. CDR3 amino acids: CASSIGQNKNQPQHF. DNA for the CDR3: TGTGCCAGTAGTATTGGGCAGAATAAAAATCAGCCCCAGCATTTT.

The chain combines TRBV5-4 with TRBJ2-5; perhaps TRBD1 as D (6 bases). This CDR3 has 13 amino acids. The germline CDR1 and CDR2 sequences are SGHNT and YYREEE (reference sequence). V lost 4 bases and J lost 4, with 11 bases in between. The CDR3 sequence is CASSRDKRETQYF. The CDR3 nucleotides are TGTGCCAGCAGCCGGGACAAACGAGAGACCCAGTACTTC.

This clone was seen just once. The rearrangement joins TRBV28 to TRBJ1-1; no definite D call. The CDR3 runs 13 residues. V lost 3 bases and J 3 bases, leaving 8 bases between the germline ends. Germline V lookup: CDR1 MDHEN, CDR2 SYDVKM. CDR3 in DNA: TGTGCCAGCAGTTTCCCCGGGTACACTGAAGCTTTCTTT. This translates into CASSFPGYTEAFF. The entire variable domain, with the rest obtained from reference TRBV28 and TRBJ1-1, is as follows: DVKVTQSSRYLVKRTGEKVFLECVQDMDHENMFWYRQDPGLGLRLIYFSYDVKMKEKGDIPEGYSVSREKKERFSLILESASTNQTSMYLCASSFPGYTEAFFGQGTRLTVV.

This clone occurred a few times. The genes are TRBV6-5 and TRBJ1-2; 7 nucleotides agree with TRBD1. This CDR3 region has 14 residues. V lost 5 bases, J lost 0 bases, and 3 bases stayed unmatched. Germline V gene sequence: CDR1 MNHEY, CDR2 SVGAGI. The CDR3 region has the DNA TGTGCCAGCAGTCGACAGGGACCTAACTATGGCTACACCTTC. Translation gives CASSRQGPNYGYTF.

This clone was seen more than once but under ten times. The chain employs TRBV7-3 and TRBJ2-1; 9 positions match TRBD2. Trimming at V came to 3 bases and at J to 9 bases, leaving 6 bases not matched to a gene. The V gene's germline CDR1 is SGHTA and CDR2 FQGTGA. The CDR3 length is 14 residues. CDR3 DNA sequence: TGTGCCAGCAGCTTTCTAGCGGGGATGGGTGAGCAGTTCTTC. Encoded protein: CASSFLAGMGEQFF.

The chain uses TRBV27 and TRBJ1-1; tentatively, D is TRBD1 (6 bases). The V end was cut by 1 base, the J end by 2 bases, with 11 bases between. Germline V gene data show CDR1 as MNHEY and CDR2 as SMNVEV (reference sequence). The CDR3 is 15 residues long. CDR3 sequence reads: CASSLWQGQNTEAFF. The CDR3 nucleotides read TGTGCCAGCAGTTTATGGCAGGGGCAAAACACTGAAGCTTTCTTT.

The chain uses TRBV23-1 and TRBJ2-7; 8 bases are a match to TRBD1. TRBV23-1 is an ORF, with its function uncertain. V lost 7 bases and J lost 5; bases outside the gene matches: 19. The CDR3 totals 17 residues. The CDR3 nucleotides are TGCGCCAGCACCATCTCCAGGGGGCAGACCCCCAACAACGAGCAGTACGTC. Its protein product is CASTISRGQTPNNEQYV.

J is TRBJ1-1 and V is TRBV29-1; TRBD1 aligns across 7 bases. The CDR3 loop spans 13 amino acids. Per germline, CDR1 SQVTM and CDR2 ANQGSEA. V dropped 3 bases and J dropped 1; count of bases not matched to a gene: 2. The CDR3 reads CSVDRQGNTEAFF. CDR3 sequence (DNA): TGCAGCGTTGATAGACAGGGGAACACTGAAGCTTTCTTT.

This clone was detected only a few times. V and J are TRBV28 and TRBJ1-3, with D perhaps matching TRBD1 (6 bases). This CDR3 has 15 amino acids. Per the germline V gene, CDR1 is MDHEN and CDR2 is SYDVKM. Trimming removed 3 bases at V and 4 bases at J, with 13 bases between. CDR3 in DNA: TGTGCCAGCAGTTTTAGGGGGAGTTGGGGAAACACCATATATTTT. Protein sequence: CASSFRGSWGNTIYF.

This sequence joins TRBV11-2 and TRBJ2-3; 7 bases fit TRBD1. This CDR3 region has 18 residues. From germline, CDR1 is SGHAT and CDR2 FQNNGV. The V segment lost 1 base and the J segment 0 bases; nucleotides outside the gene matches: 10. Here the CDR3 DNA reads TGTGCCAGCAGCTTAGTCCTCCAGGGGGAGTTTAGCACAGATACGCAGTATTTT. This translates into CASSLVLQGEFSTDTQYF. Full variable domain (remainder filled in from reference TRBV11-2 and TRBJ2-3): EAGVAQSPRYKIIEKRQSVAFWCNPISGHATLYWYQQILGQGPKLLIQFQNNGVVDDSQLPKDRFSAERLKGVDSTLKIQPAKLEDSAVYLCASSLVLQGEFSTDTQYFGPGTRLTVL.

This clone was seen only once. V gene TRBV11-1 combines with J gene TRBJ2-1; D ambiguous. The CDR3 is 12 amino acids. The germline V gene encodes CDR1 SGHAT and CDR2 FQDESV (reference sequence). Trimming cost V 0 bases and J 8 bases, with 5 bases left between them. The CDR3 DNA is TGTGCCAGCAGCTTAGCGAGAGATGAGCAGTTCTTC. This encodes CASSLARDEQFF.

V usage is TRBV18 and J usage is TRBJ2-2, with D tentatively TRBD1 (8 bases). This CDR3 has 16 amino acids. Germline V gene sequence: CDR1 KGHSH, CDR2 LQKENI. V dropped 2 bases and J dropped 4 bases, with 14 bases sitting between them. CDR3 coding DNA: TGTGCCAGCTCACCAATCAGCGGGACAGGCACCGGGGAGCTGTTTTTT. Translated, it gives CASSPISGTGTGELFF.

The gene calls are TRBV21-1 and TRBJ2-7; the DNA was not compared with TRBD2, the D call given in the table. TRBV21-1 is described as a pseudogene. The CDR3 has 17 residues. The CDR3: CASSKWSGQVSSYEQYF. In nucleotides, the CDR3 is TGTGCCAGCAGCAAATGGAGCGGGCAGGTGTCTTCCTACGAGCAGTACTTC.

The chain recombines TRBV3-1 (or the pseudogene TRBV3-2) with TRBJ2-3; 12 bases are shared with TRBD2. Looked up from germline, CDR1 is LGHDT and CDR2 is YNNKEL (reference sequence). V shed 5 bases, J shed 4 bases, and the junction held 10 bases outside the gene matches. The CDR3 totals 17 residues. The CDR3 nucleotides read TGTGCCAGCAGCACTCCAACTAGCGGGAGGCGGGCAGATACGCAGTATTTT. Protein sequence: CASSTPTSGRRADTQYF.

The V and J genes are TRBV28 and TRBJ1-2, with TRBD1 identical over 9 bases. CDR3 length: 16 residues. Germline V gene lookup returns CDR1 MDHEN and CDR2 SYDVKM. Unmatched junction bases numbered 10, after V lost 2 bases and J lost 6 bases. The CDR3 sequence: CASSLMDGQGYNGYTF. The CDR3 region has the DNA TGTGCCAGCAGTTTAATGGATGGACAGGGGTATAATGGCTACACCTTC.

The gene calls are TRBV12-3 or TRBV12-4 and TRBJ1-1, with no clear D. The CDR3 has 13 residues. Trimming shortened V by 7 bases and J by 1 base, and 10 bases separated the two germline ends. CDR3 amino acids: CASNFYSNTEAFF. CDR3 in DNA: TGTGCCAGCAACTTTTACTCGAACACTGAAGCTTTCTTT.

The genes are TRBV7-9 and TRBJ1-2, with D unresolved. CDR1 is SEHNR and CDR2 is FQNEAQ in the germline V gene (reference sequence). Trimming removed 1 base from V and 8 bases from J, with 17 bases in between. The CDR3 covers 15 residues. The CDR3 loop is CASSLVSGAPYGYTF. The CDR3, as DNA: TGTGCCAGCAGCTTAGTTTCAGGCGCGCCTTACGGCTACACCTTC.

The chain links TRBV7-2 to TRBJ1-1; no clear D gene. The germline gives CDR1 SGHTA, CDR2 FQGNSA. CDR3 length: 13 residues. V was trimmed by 0 bases and J by 11 bases, leaving 13 bases between them. For the CDR3, the DNA is TGTGCCAGCAGCTTAGCGGGTGCCCGGAGGGCTTTCTTT. The encoded protein is CASSLAGARRAFF.

The V and J genes are TRBV19 and TRBJ1-3; tentative D call: TRBD1 (5 bases). Germline CDR1 and CDR2: LNHDA and SQIVND (reference sequence). The CDR3 extends over 14 amino acids. Trimming took 10 bases from V and 5 from J, leaving 18 bases between them. CDR3 region: CATRSGPGRNTIYF. CDR3 DNA sequence: TGTGCCACTAGATCAGGGCCAGGGAGAAACACCATATATTTT.

The chain uses TRBV27 and TRBJ1-2; 11 positions agree with TRBD1. With V trimmed by 2 bases and J by 7 bases, 3 bases remained unmatched. This CDR3 is built from 14 residues. Germline assignment: CDR1 MNHEY and CDR2 SMNVEV (reference sequence). The CDR3 protein is CASSLNGQGAGYTF. The CDR3 region has the DNA TGTGCCAGCAGTTTAAACGGACAGGGGGCTGGCTACACCTTC.

The CDR3 DNA is TGTGCCAGTAGTATATCTGGGGACAACTCTGGAAACACCATATATTTT. Protein: CASSISGDNSGNTIYF. The chain employs TRBV19 and TRBJ1-3; TRBD1 might be the D (6 bases). Trimming removed 2 bases at V and 0 bases at J, with 11 bases between. Looked up from germline, CDR1 is LNHDA and CDR2 is SQIVND (reference sequence). CDR3 length equals 16 residues.

The gene calls are TRBV2 and TRBJ1-1; maybe TRBD1 (5 bases). V lost 5 bases and J 11 bases, leaving 18 bases between the germline ends. The CDR3 length is 13 residues. Germline V gene lookup returns CDR1 SNHLY and CDR2 FYNNEI. The CDR3 protein is CASSTSGTVLAFF. DNA of the CDR3: TGTGCCAGCAGTACCTCAGGGACTGTGTTGGCTTTCTTT.

V gene TRBV14 combines with J gene TRBJ1-2; tentative D call: TRBD1 (5 bases). Trimming removed 1 base at V and 5 bases at J, with 8 bases between. The CDR3 is made up of 13 amino acids. Germline V lookup: CDR1 SGHDN, CDR2 FVKESK. CDR3 residues: CASSQGTLYGYTF. Here the CDR3 DNA reads TGTGCCAGCAGCCAAGGGACACTGTATGGCTACACCTTC.

This chain links TRBV5-1 with TRBJ1-1, with TRBD1 identical over 7 bases. Germline trimming cut 3 bases from V and 1 base from J; bases unmatched to any gene: 0. CDR3 length: 13 residues. Germline V gene sequence: CDR1 SGHRS, CDR2 YFSETQ. The CDR3 protein is CASSWDRNTEAFF. CDR3 in DNA: TGCGCCAGCAGCTGGGACAGGAACACTGAAGCTTTCTTT.

This clone was seen just once. The chain carries TRBV28 and TRBJ1-2, with a tentative D call TRBD1 (5 bases). The ends were cut back, 4 bases at V and 3 bases at J, with 12 bases in the middle. From germline, CDR1 is MDHEN and CDR2 SYDVKM. The CDR3 runs 14 residues. CDR3 loop: CASSSGGEDYGYTF. CDR3 DNA sequence: TGTGCCAGCAGTTCGGGGGGAGAGGACTATGGCTACACCTTC.